These 21 T cell receptor beta chains were all obtained from the same sample, sequenced in a study of human T cells and chemical hapten exposure. From the RACE reads, TCRdb called clonotypes with MiXCR, one entry per CDR3 protein. The sample contains 90,000 to 110,000 distinct CDR3 sequences, about 34% of which appear only once. Noted time point: patch test 3, about 24 weeks after DPC sensitization. Noted treatment: therapeutic diphenylcyclopropenone sensitization with weekly scalp DPC. The sample was whole blood, taken in connection with sensitization to the hapten diphenylcyclopropenone (DPC). Receptors originate from a man between 40 and 49 years old with alopecia areata. Some clones in this sample may be carry-over from other donors' samples.

The CDR3 is CASSLQGTEAFF. For the CDR3, the DNA is TGCGCCAGCAGCTTGCAGGGCACTGAAGCTTTCTTT. The chain couples TRBV5-1 to TRBJ1-1, with TRBD1 as a possible D gene (5 bases). The CDR3 runs 12 residues. Germline V CDR1 and CDR2: SGHRS, YFSETQ. V lost 1 base and J lost 4, with 5 bases in between.

This clonotype appeared a few times. The rearrangement joins TRBV28 to TRBJ2-1, with a tentative D call TRBD1 (6 bases). V gave up 5 bases and J gave up 12 bases, with 26 bases separating them. CDR3 length: 16 amino acids. Germline assignment: CDR1 MDHEN and CDR2 SYDVKM. CDR3 nucleotide sequence: TGTGCCAGCAGTCTCGGGACAATCAGGGCGCTCAATAGGCAGTTCTTC. Protein: CASSLGTIRALNRQFF.

V gene TRBV3-2 combines with J gene TRBJ2-7. TRBV3-2 represents a pseudogene. The CDR3 totals 14 residues. CDR3 amino acids: CASSPFFRSTQQYV. CDR3 DNA: TGTGCCAGCAGCCCGTTTTTCCGGTCTACACAGCAGTACGTC.

This clonotype has a handful of counts. The chain has TRBV18 and TRBJ2-3; 14 bases map to TRBD2. The V gene's germline CDR1 is KGHSH and CDR2 LQKENI. V dropped 0 bases and J dropped 4; count of bases not matched to a gene: 6. The CDR3 loop spans 18 amino acids. CDR3 sequence (DNA): TGTGCCAGCTCACCACCAGGGACTAGCGGGAGACAAGCAGATACGCAGTATTTT. As protein: CASSPPGTSGRQADTQYF.

The chain uses TRBV27 and TRBJ2-1; the D is unclear. The V gene's germline CDR1 is MNHEY and CDR2 SMNVEV (reference sequence). CDR3 length equals 17 residues. The ends were cut back, 3 bases at V and 3 bases at J, with 18 bases in the middle. The CDR3 region has the DNA TGTGCCAGCAGTTTGGGATCCCCCCACCTGGGCTACAATGAGCAGTTCTTC. This codes for CASSLGSPHLGYNEQFF.

The CDR3 nucleotides read TGTGCCAGCAGCTCAACTTCCGGGTTCCAAGAGACCCAGTACTTC. Translated: CASSSTSGFQETQYF. The chain employs TRBV11-2 and TRBJ2-5; D is ambiguous. Germline values: CDR1 SGHAT, CDR2 FQNNGV. The V gene lost 4 bases and the J gene lost 1 base, with 13 bases spanning the gap. CDR3 length: 15 residues.

This clonotype has only a few counts. The CDR3 region has the DNA TGTGCCAGCAGTGAAGCGCCCCGTGGCGGAGATACGCAGTATTTT. Protein: CASSEAPRGGDTQYF. The chain is built from TRBV6-1 and TRBJ2-3; D ambiguous. The V end lost 0 bases, the J end lost 5 bases, and 12 bases lay between the germline ends. The germline CDR1 and CDR2 sequences are MNHNS and SASEGT. This CDR3 has 15 amino acids.

The J gene is TRBJ2-3, the V gene TRBV5-6; D may be TRBD1 (7 bases). V lost 5 bases to trimming and J lost 9 bases, with 16 bases between them. The germline V gene has CDR1 SGHDT and CDR2 YYEEEE. The CDR3 contains 13 residues. As DNA, the CDR3 is TGTGCCAGCAGATCCGGGTCAGGGGGGACGCAGTATTTT. Its translation is CASRSGSGGTQYF.

The chain employs TRBV18 and TRBJ2-3; no clear D. V lost 3 bases and J lost 0, with 13 bases in between. Germline CDR1 and CDR2: KGHSH and LQKENI. This CDR3 is 16 amino acids long. CDR3 in amino acids: CASSPQTSLSTDTQYF. CDR3 DNA: TGTGCCAGCTCACCTCAGACCTCACTTAGCACAGATACGCAGTATTTT.

The chain links TRBV7-9 to TRBJ1-1; D perhaps matches TRBD1 (5 bases). CDR1 SEHNR and CDR2 FQNEAQ come from the germline V gene (reference sequence). The CDR3 contains 17 residues. Trimming cost V 5 bases and J 4 bases, with 23 bases left between them. As DNA, the CDR3 is TGTGCCAGCAGCCCCGCCTTGAGCGGGGGAAGGGGCACTGAAGCTTTCTTT. It yields the protein CASSPALSGGRGTEAFF.

The chain has TRBV14 and TRBJ2-6; D gene unclear. The V end was cut by 6 bases, the J end by 3 bases, with 15 bases between. Germline V gives CDR1 SGHDN, CDR2 FVKESK. The CDR3 has 16 amino acids. The chain's CDR3 is CASRRSGGYGANVLTF. CDR3 in DNA: TGTGCCAGCAGGCGAAGTGGCGGTTATGGGGCCAACGTCCTGACTTTC.

This chain links TRBV6-4 with TRBJ2-3; 15 bases match TRBD2. V shed 7 bases and J 4 bases; nucleotides not matched to a gene: 12. The CDR3 loop spans 18 amino acids. Germline V gene lookup returns CDR1 MRHNA and CDR2 SNTAGT. In nucleotides, the CDR3 is TGTGCCAGCATCGACGGACTAGCGGGAGGGCCACCTGCAGATACGCAGTATTTT. Protein sequence: CASIDGLAGGPPADTQYF.

This clonotype was picked up a small number of times. This chain joins TRBV28 and TRBJ2-7; 7 positions agree with TRBD1. Trimming removed 2 bases from V and 1 base from J; junction bases left unmatched: 14. Looked up from germline, CDR1 is MDHEN and CDR2 is SYDVKM. This CDR3 spans 18 amino acids. In DNA, the CDR3 is TGTGCCAGCAGTTTAGAAGTCTTGTCGGGACAGAGATCCTACGAGCAGTACTTC. Residues: CASSLEVLSGQRSYEQYF.

This clonotype showed up just a few times. This rearrangement joins TRBV28 to TRBJ2-2, with TRBD1 identical over 12 bases. This CDR3 region has 22 residues. Trimming at V came to 1 base and at J to 0 bases, leaving 15 bases not matched to a gene. Germline V lookup: CDR1 MDHEN, CDR2 SYDVKM. CDR3: CASSLYGGGTGGASSNTGELFF. In DNA form, the CDR3 reads TGTGCCAGCAGTTTATACGGGGGGGGGACAGGGGGCGCAAGTTCGAACACCGGGGAGCTGTTTTTT.

This clonotype was counted once. CDR3 loop: CASRLPGLGQETQYF. The CDR3 DNA reads TGCGCCAGCAGACTCCCGGGACTAGGACAAGAGACCCAGTACTTC. The chain is built from TRBV5-1 and TRBJ2-5; 8 bases agree with TRBD2. CDR1 and CDR2 from the germline V gene are SGHRS and YFSETQ. The junction had 8 bases not matched to a gene; V was cut back by 5 bases and J by 2 bases. There are 15 residues in the CDR3.

This clonotype has just a few counts. This CDR3 is CASSQKSRSLADTQYF. In nucleotides, the CDR3 is TGTGCCAGCAGCCAGAAGTCACGGTCCCTCGCAGATACGCAGTATTTT. V and J are TRBV3-1 and TRBJ2-3; D gene ambiguous. Germline assignment: CDR1 LGHDT and CDR2 YNNKEL (reference sequence). The V end lost 3 bases, the J end lost 4 bases, and 17 bases lay between the germline ends. The CDR3 extends over 16 amino acids.

This clonotype has more than one count but fewer than ten. The V gene is TRBV29-1, the J gene TRBJ1-1; TRBD1 aligns across 7 bases. V gave up 4 bases and J gave up 0 bases; unmatched junction bases: 5. The CDR3 is made up of 14 amino acids. The germline V gene has CDR1 SQVTM and CDR2 ANQGSEA. Here the CDR3 reads CSVATGTVNTEAFF. The CDR3 DNA sequence: TGCAGCGTTGCCACCGGGACAGTGAACACTGAAGCTTTCTTT.

On this clonotype: A much larger clone lies a single base off, so this may be a read error. The chain joins TRBV20-1 to TRBJ2-3; 7 positions agree with TRBD2. Germline assignment: CDR1 DFQATT and CDR2 SNEGSKA (reference sequence). This CDR3 is built from 15 residues. The CDR3 spells CSTREGGRARDTQYF. The CDR3 DNA follows: TGCAGTACTAGAGAAGGTGGGAGGGCCAGAGATACGCAGTATTTT.

The V and J genes are TRBV5-8 and TRBJ2-7, with D perhaps assigned TRBD1 or TRBD2 (5 bases each). The germline gives CDR1 SGHTS, CDR2 YDEGEE. CDR3 length: 14 residues. V gave up 0 bases and J gave up 4 bases, with 11 bases separating them. The CDR3 DNA sequence: TGTGCCAGCAGCTTGGGGGACGAGGGATACGAGCAGTACTTC. It encodes CASSLGDEGYEQYF.

This chain uses TRBV12-3 or TRBV12-4 with TRBJ2-1; TRBD2 agrees at 9 bases. Unmatched junction bases numbered 7, after V lost 5 bases and J lost 5 bases. The CDR3 covers 15 residues. The CDR3 here is CASSRTSGQNNEQFF. As DNA, the CDR3 is TGTGCCAGCAGTCGCACTAGCGGGCAAAACAATGAGCAGTTCTTC.

This clonotype was observed a few times. The chain carries TRBV7-2 and TRBJ2-1, with 7 bases fitting TRBD1. This CDR3 has 15 residues. The junction had 7 bases not matched to a gene; V was cut back by 4 bases and J by 4 bases. Germline lookup yields CDR1 SGHTA and CDR2 FQGNSA. CDR3 sequence (DNA): TGTGCCAGCAGCTCCGACAGGGTCCTGTACAATGAGCAGTTCTTC. It is translated as CASSSDRVLYNEQFF.